This TCR beta chain was captured by sequencing in a study of CD8 T cells in Susac syndrome. The CDR3 has 15 amino acids. CDR1 DFQATT and CDR2 SNEGSKA come from the germline V gene (reference sequence). V dropped 6 bases and J dropped 1 base, with 17 bases sitting between them. With random hexamers, roughly 0.45 to 1 ug RNA was reverse transcribed. Each CDR3 protein is one row after TCRdb ran MiXCR on the immunoSEQ multiplex PCR reads. The profile shows roughly 130,000 distinct CDR3 sequences, 96% of them singletons. Sample: CD4+ T cells from PBMCs. This clonotype was obtained from a human donor with Susac syndrome. This sequence joins TRBV20-1 and TRBJ2-3; tentatively, D is TRBD2 (6 bases). CDR3 bases: TGCAGTGCCGAAATCCGGGAGTTTGGCACAGATACGCAGTATTTT. Translating it yields CSAEIREFGTDTQYF.